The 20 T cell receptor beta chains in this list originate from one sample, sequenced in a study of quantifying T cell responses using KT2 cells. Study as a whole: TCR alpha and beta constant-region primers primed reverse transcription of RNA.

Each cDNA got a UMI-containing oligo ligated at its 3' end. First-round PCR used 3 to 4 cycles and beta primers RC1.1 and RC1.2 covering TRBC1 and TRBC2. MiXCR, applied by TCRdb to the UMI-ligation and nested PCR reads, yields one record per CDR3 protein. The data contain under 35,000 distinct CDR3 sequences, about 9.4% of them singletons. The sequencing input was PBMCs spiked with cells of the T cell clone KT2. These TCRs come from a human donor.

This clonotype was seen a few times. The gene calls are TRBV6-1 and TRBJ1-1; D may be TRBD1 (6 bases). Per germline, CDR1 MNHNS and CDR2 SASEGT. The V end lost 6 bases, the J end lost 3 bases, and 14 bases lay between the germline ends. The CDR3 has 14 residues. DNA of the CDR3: TGTGCCAGCAGGATTCTCAGGGGTTACACTGAAGCTTTCTTT. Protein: CASRILRGYTEAFF.

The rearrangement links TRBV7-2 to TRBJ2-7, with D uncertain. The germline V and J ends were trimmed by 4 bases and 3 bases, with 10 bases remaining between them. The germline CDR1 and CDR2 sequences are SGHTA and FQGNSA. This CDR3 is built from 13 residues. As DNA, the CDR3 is TGTGCCAGCAGCTCCCCCGGAAACTACGAGCAGTACTTC. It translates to CASSSPGNYEQYF.

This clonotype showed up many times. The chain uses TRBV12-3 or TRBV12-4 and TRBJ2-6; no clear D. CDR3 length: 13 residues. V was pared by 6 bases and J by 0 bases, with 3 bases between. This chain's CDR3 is CASRYSGANVLTF. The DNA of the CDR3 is TGTGCCAGCAGGTACTCTGGGGCCAACGTCCTGACTTTC.

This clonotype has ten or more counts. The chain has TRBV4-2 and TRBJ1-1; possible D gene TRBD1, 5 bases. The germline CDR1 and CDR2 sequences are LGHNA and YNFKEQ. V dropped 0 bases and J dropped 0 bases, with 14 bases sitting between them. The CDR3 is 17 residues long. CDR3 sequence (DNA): TGTGCCAGCAGCCAAGATGTGGGGAGAGGGGTGAACACTGAAGCTTTCTTT. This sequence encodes CASSQDVGRGVNTEAFF.

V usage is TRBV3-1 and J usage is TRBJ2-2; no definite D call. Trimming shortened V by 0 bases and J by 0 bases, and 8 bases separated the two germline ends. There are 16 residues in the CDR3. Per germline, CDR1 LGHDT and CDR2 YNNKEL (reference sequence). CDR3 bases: TGTGCCAGCAGCCAAGATGCGGCAGCGAACACCGGGGAGCTGTTTTTT. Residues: CASSQDAAANTGELFF.

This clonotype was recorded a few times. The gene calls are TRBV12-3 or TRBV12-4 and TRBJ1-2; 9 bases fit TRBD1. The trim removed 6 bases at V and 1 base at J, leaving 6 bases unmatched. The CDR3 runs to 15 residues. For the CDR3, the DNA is TGTGCCAGCAGGAAACAGGGGGCCTATAACTATGGCTACACCTTC. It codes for CASRKQGAYNYGYTF.

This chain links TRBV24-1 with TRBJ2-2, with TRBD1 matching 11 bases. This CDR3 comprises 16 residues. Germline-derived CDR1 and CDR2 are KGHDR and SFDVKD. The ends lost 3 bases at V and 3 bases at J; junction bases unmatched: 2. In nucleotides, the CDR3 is TGTGCCACCAGTGATACGGGACAGGGGGACACCGGGGAGCTGTTTTTT. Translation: CATSDTGQGDTGELFF.

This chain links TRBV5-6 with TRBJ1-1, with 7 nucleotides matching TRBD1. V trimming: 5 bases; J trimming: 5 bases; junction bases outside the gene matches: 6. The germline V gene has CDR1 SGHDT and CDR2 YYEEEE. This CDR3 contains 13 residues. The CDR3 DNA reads TGTGCCAGCAGTTGGGCAGGGGGGACTGAAGCTTTCTTT. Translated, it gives CASSWAGGTEAFF.

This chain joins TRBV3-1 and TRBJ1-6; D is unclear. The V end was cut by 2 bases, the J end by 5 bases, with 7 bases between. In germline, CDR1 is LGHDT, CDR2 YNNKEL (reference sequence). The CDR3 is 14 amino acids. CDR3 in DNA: TGTGCCAGCAGCCAACGTGGGGATAATTCACCCCTCCACTTT. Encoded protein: CASSQRGDNSPLHF.

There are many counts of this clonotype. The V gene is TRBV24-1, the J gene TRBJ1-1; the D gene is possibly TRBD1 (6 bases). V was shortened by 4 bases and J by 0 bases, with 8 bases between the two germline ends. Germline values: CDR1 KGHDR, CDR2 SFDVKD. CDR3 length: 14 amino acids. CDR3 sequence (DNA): TGTGCCACCAGTGAGGACAGAATGAACACTGAAGCTTTCTTT. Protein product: CATSEDRMNTEAFF.

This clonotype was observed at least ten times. The CDR3 loop reads CASISLGEQFF. CDR3 DNA: TGTGCCAGCATTTCACTGGGTGAGCAGTTCTTC. The gene calls are TRBV6-1 and TRBJ2-1, with D uncertain. Germline assignment: CDR1 MNHNS and CDR2 SASEGT. The V gene lost 7 bases and the J gene lost 9 bases, with 10 bases spanning the gap. CDR3 length equals 11 residues.

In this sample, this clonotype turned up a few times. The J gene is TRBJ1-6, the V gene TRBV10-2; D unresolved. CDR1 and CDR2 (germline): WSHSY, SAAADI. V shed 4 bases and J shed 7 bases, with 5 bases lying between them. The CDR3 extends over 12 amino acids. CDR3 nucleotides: TGCGCCAGCAGTGGATCGAATTCACCCCTCCACTTT. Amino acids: CASSGSNSPLHF.

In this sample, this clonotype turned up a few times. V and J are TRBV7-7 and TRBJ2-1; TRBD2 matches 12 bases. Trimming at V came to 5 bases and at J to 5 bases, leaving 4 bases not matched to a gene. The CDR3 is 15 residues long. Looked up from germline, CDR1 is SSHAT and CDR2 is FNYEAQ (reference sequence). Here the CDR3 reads CASSPRLAGDNEQFF. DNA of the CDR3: TGTGCCAGCAGCCCGAGACTAGCGGGGGACAATGAGCAGTTCTTC.

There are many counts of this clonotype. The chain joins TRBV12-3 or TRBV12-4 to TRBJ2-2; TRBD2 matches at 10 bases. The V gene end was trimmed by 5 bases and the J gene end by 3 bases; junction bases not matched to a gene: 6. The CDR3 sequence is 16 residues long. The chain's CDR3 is CASSGASGSHTGELFF. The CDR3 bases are TGTGCCAGCAGTGGGGCTAGCGGGAGTCACACCGGGGAGCTGTTTTTT.

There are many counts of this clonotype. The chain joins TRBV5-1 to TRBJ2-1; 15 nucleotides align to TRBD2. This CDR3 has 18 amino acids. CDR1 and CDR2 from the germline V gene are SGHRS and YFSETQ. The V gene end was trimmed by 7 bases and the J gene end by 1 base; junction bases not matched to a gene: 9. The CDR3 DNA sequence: TGCGCCAGCCGGACTAGCGGGAGGGCCGTCGGATCCTACAATGAGCAGTTCTTC. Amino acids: CASRTSGRAVGSYNEQFF.

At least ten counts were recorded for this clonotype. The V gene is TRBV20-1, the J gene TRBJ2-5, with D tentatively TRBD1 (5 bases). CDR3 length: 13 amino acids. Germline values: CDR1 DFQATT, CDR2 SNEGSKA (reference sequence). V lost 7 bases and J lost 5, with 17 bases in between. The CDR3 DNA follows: TGCAGTGGCCGGTGGGGCGCGCAGGAGACCCAGTACTTC. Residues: CSGRWGAQETQYF.

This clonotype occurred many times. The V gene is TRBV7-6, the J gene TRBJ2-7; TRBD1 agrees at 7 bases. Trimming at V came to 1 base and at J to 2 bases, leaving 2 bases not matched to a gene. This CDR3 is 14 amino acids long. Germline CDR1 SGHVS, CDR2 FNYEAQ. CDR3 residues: CASSLETGPYEQYF. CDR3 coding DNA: TGTGCCAGCAGCTTAGAGACAGGGCCCTACGAGCAGTACTTC.

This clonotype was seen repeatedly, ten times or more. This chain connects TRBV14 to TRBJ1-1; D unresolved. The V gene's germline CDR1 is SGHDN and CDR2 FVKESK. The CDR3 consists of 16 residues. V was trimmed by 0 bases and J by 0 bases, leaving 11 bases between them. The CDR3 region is CASSQDFGRLNTEAFF. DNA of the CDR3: TGTGCCAGCAGCCAAGATTTCGGGAGGCTGAACACTGAAGCTTTCTTT.

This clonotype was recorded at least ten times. As DNA, the CDR3 is TGTGCCAGCAGCTTCGATAGGACCGCTGGGGCCAACGTCCTGACTTTC. Amino acid sequence: CASSFDRTAGANVLTF. The chain joins TRBV7-8 to TRBJ2-6; D is unresolved. The CDR3 loop spans 16 amino acids. Deletions cut 3 bases from V and 2 bases from J, with 11 bases between. Germline V gene data show CDR1 as SGHVS and CDR2 as FQNEAQ.

CDR3 sequence reads: CASRQGRLFF. The CDR3 DNA sequence: TGTGCCAGCAGGCAGGGGAGGTTGTTCTTC. The rearrangement joins TRBV2 to TRBJ2-1; D tentatively fits TRBD1 or TRBD2 (6 bases each). CDR1 and CDR2 from the germline V gene are SNHLY and FYNNEI. This CDR3 region has 10 residues. The germline V and J ends were trimmed by 6 bases and 15 bases, with 12 bases remaining between them.